This T cell receptor beta chain emerged from a study of cytomegalovirus exposure and HLA in healthy donors. Study-level findings and limits: Accurate prediction of most subjects' HLA-A and HLA-B alleles from TCR beta sequences was reported. Excluded were some V segments that proved indistinguishable, including TRBV6-2 and TRBV6-3. As a later analysis revealed, the rate of TCR association differed by HLA locus, with DRB1 most and HLA-C fewest.

CDR1 is SSHAT and CDR2 is FNYEAQ in the germline V gene (reference sequence). The V and J ends lost 5 bases and 7 bases respectively, with 15 bases between them. The CDR3 is made up of 13 amino acids. In regard to this clone: Its antigen remains unknown.

The PCR made use of 60 Vbeta and 13 Jbeta primers. Data came from immunoSEQ multiplex PCR; TCRdb stores just in-frame clones and leaves some out. The sample spans 200,000 to 250,000 clones; the ten largest clones claim around 1.1%. At collection, donors were nominally healthy, but unrecorded immune exposures were probable. The V call is TRBV7-7, the J call TRBJ2-7; D may be TRBD1 (6 bases). The TCR comes from a girl under 10 years old in good health and CMV-seropositive. Sequenced: PBMCs. The CDR3 DNA reads TGTGCCAGCAGCCCGGGGACATCTGGTGAGCAGTACTTC. It encodes CASSPGTSGEQYF.